The sequence of this T cell receptor beta chain was determined in a study of shared clonotypes between healthy human individuals. Points from the study as a whole: All-four-donor shared clonotypes had higher generation probabilities than non-shared clonotypes did.

Generated by immunoSEQ multiplex PCR, the TCRdb table keeps only in-frame clones and is missing some. The sample has about 2 million clones, 90% to 95% seen once. This clone was observed a handful of times. The antigen remains undetermined. The CDR3 runs to 15 residues. Germline V CDR1 and CDR2: SNHLY, FYNNEI. The V gene lost 5 bases and the J gene lost 4 bases, with 12 bases spanning the gap. All donors qualified as healthy HIV-negative adults and had experienced no recent acute infections or vaccinations. Adults of Caucasian background living in Nashville, Tennessee made up all donors. The material sequenced was naive CD4+ T cells sorted from blood. Specified subset: CD45RA+ positively selected. This rearrangement joins TRBV2 to TRBJ1-6; the D is unclear. This receptor was obtained from a young man in good health. The CDR3 coding sequence is TGTGCCAGCAGTTCCCAGGACGGGTATAATTCACCCCTCCACTTT. This gives the protein CASSSQDGYNSPLHF.